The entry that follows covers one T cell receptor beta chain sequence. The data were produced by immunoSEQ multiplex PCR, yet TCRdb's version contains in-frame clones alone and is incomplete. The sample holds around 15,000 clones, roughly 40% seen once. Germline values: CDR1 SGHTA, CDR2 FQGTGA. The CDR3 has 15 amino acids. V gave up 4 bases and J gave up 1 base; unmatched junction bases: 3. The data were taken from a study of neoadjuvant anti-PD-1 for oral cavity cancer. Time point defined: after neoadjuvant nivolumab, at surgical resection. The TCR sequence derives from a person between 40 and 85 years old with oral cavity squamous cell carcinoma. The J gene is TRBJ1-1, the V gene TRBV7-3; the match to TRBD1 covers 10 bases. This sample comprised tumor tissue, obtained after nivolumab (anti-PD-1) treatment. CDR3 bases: TGTGCCAGCAGCTCCGGACAGGGGGGGAACACTGAAGCTTTCTTT. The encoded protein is CASSSGQGGNTEAFF.